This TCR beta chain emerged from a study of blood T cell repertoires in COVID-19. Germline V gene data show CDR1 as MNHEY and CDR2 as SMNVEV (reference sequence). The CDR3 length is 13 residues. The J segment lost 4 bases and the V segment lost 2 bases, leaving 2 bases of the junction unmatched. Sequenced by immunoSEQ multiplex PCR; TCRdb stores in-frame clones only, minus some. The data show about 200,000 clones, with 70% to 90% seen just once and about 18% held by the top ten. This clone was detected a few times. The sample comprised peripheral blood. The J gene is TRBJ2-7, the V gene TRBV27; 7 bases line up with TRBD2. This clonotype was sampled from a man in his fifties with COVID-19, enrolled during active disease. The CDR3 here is CASSLGGGYEQYF. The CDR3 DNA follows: TGTGCCAGCAGTTTAGGGGGAGGGTACGAGCAGTACTTC.